The 5 T cell receptor beta chains below were found in one sample sequenced in a study of tumor-infiltrating lymphocytes in primary liver carcinoma. Blood RNA originated from unsorted whole blood, with germline DNA additionally extracted. Researchers generated TCR beta cDNA from roughly 520 ng of total RNA, relying on a constant-region primer. Investigators got TCR beta libraries out of three nested multiplex PCR rounds, done with slightly modified ARM-PCR. Forward primers for TRBV1-TRBV30 and a C-beta reverse primer served the first two PCR rounds, at around 9 cycles each. TCRdb independently ran MiXCR on the multiplex PCR reads; one entry per CDR3 protein. The repertoire holds about 310,000 distinct CDR3 sequences, with approximately 65% as singletons. The sample comprised peripheral blood. The source of these receptors is a man aged 35 to 55 with primary liver carcinoma and hepatitis B virus infection.

This clonotype was recorded many times. This rearrangement joins TRBV11-2 to TRBJ2-6; 7 nucleotides align to TRBD1. Germline V lookup: CDR1 SGHAT, CDR2 FQNNGV. J was trimmed by 3 bases and V by 3 bases; bases with no gene match: 8. The CDR3 runs to 17 residues. The CDR3 region is CASSLGVQGFGANVLTF. The CDR3 DNA sequence: TGTGCCAGCAGCTTGGGGGTACAGGGGTTTGGGGCCAACGTCCTGACTTTC.

This clonotype occurred a few times. The germline gene is not matched at one end of the junction; a read error may be the cause. This chain joins TRBV6-1 and TRBJ2-1; D gene uncertain. The CDR3 consists of 13 residues. Germline V gene sequence: CDR1 MNHNS, CDR2 SASEGT. CDR3: CVSEVLLGNEQFF. CDR3 coding DNA: TGTGTCAGCGAAGTCTTGTTAGGGAATGAGCAGTTCTTC.

V gene TRBV2 combines with J gene TRBJ1-5, with D uncertain. There are 13 residues in the CDR3. The ends were cut back, 5 bases at V and 7 bases at J, with 12 bases in the middle. CDR1 SNHLY and CDR2 FYNNEI come from the germline V gene. The CDR3 sequence is CASSKWAQQPQHF. The CDR3 DNA reads TGTGCCAGCAGTAAATGGGCCCAACAGCCCCAGCATTTT.

A word on this clonotype: A much larger clone lies one base from this, so it may be a read error. The V call is TRBV6-1, the J call TRBJ2-1, with a possible D match to TRBD2 (6 bases). The V end was cut by 7 bases, the J end by 0 bases, with 16 bases between. The CDR3 sequence is 16 residues long. Looked up from germline, CDR1 is MNHNS and CDR2 is SASEGT. CDR3 sequence: CASNTQIGGSYNEQFF. CDR3 bases: TGTGCCAGCAACACCCAAATCGGGGGCTCCTACAATGAGCAGTTCTTC.

The count of this clonotype is one. With a much larger clone just one base away, this may be a read error. The chain uses TRBV10-3 and TRBJ1-5; unclear D gene. Germline V gives CDR1 ENHRY, CDR2 SYGVKD. This CDR3 comprises 14 residues. The V gene lost 0 bases and the J gene lost 7 bases, with 10 bases spanning the gap. The CDR3 sequence is CAISESKSRQPQHF. For the CDR3, the DNA is TGTGCCATCAGTGAGTCGAAAAGTCGGCAGCCCCAGCATTTT.